This TCR beta chain was identified in a study of blood T cells in healthy people across ages. Study-wide findings and caveats: Changes seen in expanded clonotypes were possibly confounded by donor CMV status left unknown.

V lost 0 bases to trimming and J lost 5 bases, with 10 bases between them. The germline gives CDR1 LGHNA, CDR2 YSLEER. The CDR3 runs to 14 residues. Next came a second PCR, run for roughly 6 to 11 cycles, which used a sample-barcoded 5' primer along with a J-beta primer mix. TCRdb reprocessed the 5' RACE reads via MiXCR and lists one record per CDR3 protein. The sample has 1.5 million to 2 million distinct CDR3 sequences; approximately 39% are singletons. As regards this clonotype: As yet, its antigen is unknown.

Sequenced sample: blood. The V gene is TRBV4-3, the J gene TRBJ1-1; TRBD1 is a possible D gene (5 bases). This TCR derives from a human donor in good health. The chain's CDR3 is CASSQDGGGTEAFF. The CDR3 nucleotides read TGCGCCAGCAGCCAAGATGGTGGGGGGACTGAAGCTTTCTTT.